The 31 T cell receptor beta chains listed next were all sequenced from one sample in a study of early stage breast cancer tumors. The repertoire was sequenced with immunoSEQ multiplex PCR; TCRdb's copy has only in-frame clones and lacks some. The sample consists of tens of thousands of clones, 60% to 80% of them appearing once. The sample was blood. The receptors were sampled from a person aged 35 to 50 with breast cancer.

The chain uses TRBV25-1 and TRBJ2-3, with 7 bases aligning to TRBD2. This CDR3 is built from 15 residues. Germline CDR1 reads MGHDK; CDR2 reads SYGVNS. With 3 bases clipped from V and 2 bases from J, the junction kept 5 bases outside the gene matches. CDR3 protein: CASSDALADTDTQYF. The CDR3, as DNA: TGTGCCAGCAGTGATGCCCTAGCGGACACAGATACGCAGTATTTT.

The CDR3 sequence is CASSRGLAGEDTQYF. CDR3 nucleotides: TGTGCCAGCTCACGTGGACTAGCGGGAGAAGATACGCAGTATTTT. This rearrangement joins TRBV18 to TRBJ2-3; 13 bases align to TRBD2. The germline V gene encodes CDR1 KGHSH and CDR2 LQKENI. The length of the CDR3 is 15 residues. V trimming: 4 bases; J trimming: 5 bases; junction bases outside the gene matches: 3.

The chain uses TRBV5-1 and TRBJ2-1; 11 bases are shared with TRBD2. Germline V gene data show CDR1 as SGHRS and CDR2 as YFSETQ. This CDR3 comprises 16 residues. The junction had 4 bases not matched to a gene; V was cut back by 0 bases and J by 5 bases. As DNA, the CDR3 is TGCGCCAGCAGCTTGGGTGGGACTAGCGGTAACAATGAGCAGTTCTTC. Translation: CASSLGGTSGNNEQFF. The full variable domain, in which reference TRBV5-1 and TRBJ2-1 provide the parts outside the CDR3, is KAGVTQTPRYLIKTRGQQVTLSCSPISGHRSVSWYQQTPGQGLQFLFEYFSETQRNKGNFPGRFSGRQFSNSRSEMNVSTLELGDSALYLCASSLGGTSGNNEQFFGPGTRLTVL.

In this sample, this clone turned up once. CDR3 protein: CASSLYSQETQYF. In DNA, the CDR3 is TGCGCCAGCAGCTTGTATTCCCAAGAGACCCAGTACTTC. V is TRBV5-1 and J is TRBJ2-5; D is undetermined. CDR1 SGHRS and CDR2 YFSETQ come from the germline V gene. V lost 1 base, J lost 1 base, and 5 bases lay in between. The CDR3 has 13 residues.

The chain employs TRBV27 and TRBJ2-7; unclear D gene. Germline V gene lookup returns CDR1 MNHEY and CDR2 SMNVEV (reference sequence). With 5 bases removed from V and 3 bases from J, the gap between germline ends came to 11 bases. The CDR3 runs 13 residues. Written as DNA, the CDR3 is TGTGCCAGCAGTCTCACTCCCCACTACGAGCAGTACTTC. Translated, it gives CASSLTPHYEQYF.

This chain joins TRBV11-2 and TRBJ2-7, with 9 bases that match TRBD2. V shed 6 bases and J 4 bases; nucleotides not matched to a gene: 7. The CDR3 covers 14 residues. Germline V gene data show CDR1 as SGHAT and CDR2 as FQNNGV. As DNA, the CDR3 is TGTGCCAGCAGAATCCTTAGCGGGAGTTACGAGCAGTACTTC. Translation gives CASRILSGSYEQYF.

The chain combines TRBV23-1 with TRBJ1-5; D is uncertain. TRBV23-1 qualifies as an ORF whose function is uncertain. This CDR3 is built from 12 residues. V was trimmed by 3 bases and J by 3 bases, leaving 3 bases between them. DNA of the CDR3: TGCGCCAGCAGTCACATCAATCAGCCCCAGCATTTT. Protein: CASSHINQPQHF.

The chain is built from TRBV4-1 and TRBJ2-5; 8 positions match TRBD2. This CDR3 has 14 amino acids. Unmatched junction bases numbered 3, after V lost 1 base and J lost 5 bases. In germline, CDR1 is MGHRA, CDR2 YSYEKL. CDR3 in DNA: TGCGCCAGCAGCCAAGGACTAGCGTGGGAGACCCAGTACTTC. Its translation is CASSQGLAWETQYF.

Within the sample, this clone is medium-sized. CDR3 DNA sequence: TGTGCCAGTAGGGAGCTAGCGGGAGGCGGAAATGAGCAGTTCTTC. This translates into CASRELAGGGNEQFF. The J gene is TRBJ2-1, the V gene TRBV19; 11 bases fit TRBD2. Germline assignment: CDR1 LNHDA and CDR2 SQIVND (reference sequence). This CDR3 is built from 15 residues. Trimming at V came to 6 bases and at J to 7 bases, leaving 8 bases not matched to a gene.

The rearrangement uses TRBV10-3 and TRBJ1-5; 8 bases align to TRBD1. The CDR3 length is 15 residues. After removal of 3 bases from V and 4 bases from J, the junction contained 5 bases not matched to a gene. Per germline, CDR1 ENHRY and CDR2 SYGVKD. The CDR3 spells CAISEGQGGNQPQHF. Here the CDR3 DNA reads TGTGCCATCAGTGAAGGACAGGGTGGGAATCAGCCCCAGCATTTT.

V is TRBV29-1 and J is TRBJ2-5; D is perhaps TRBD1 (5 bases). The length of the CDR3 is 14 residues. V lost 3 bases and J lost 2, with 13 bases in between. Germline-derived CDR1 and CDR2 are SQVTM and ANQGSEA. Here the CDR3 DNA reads TGCAGCGTTGAGCCATGGGGCGGTCAAGAGACCCAGTACTTC. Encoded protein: CSVEPWGGQETQYF.

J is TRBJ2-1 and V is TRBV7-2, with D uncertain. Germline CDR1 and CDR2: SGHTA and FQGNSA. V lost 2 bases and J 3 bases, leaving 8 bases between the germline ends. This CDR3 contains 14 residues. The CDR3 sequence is CASSLNVIYNEQFF. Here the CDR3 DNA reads TGTGCCAGCAGCTTAAACGTGATCTACAATGAGCAGTTCTTC.

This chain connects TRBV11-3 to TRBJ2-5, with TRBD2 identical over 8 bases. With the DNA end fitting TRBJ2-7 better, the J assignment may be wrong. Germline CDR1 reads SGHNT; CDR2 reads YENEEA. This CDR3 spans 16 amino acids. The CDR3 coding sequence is TGTGCCAGCAGCTCAAGATACGGCACTAGCGGAGACGAGCAGTACTTC. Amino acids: CASSSRYGTSGDEQYF.

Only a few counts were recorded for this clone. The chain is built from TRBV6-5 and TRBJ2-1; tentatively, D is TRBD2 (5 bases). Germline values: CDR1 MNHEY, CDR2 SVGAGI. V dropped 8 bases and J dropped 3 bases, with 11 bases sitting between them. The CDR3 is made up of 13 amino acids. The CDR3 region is CASGSLYYNEQFF. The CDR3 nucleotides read TGTGCCAGCGGGAGCCTATACTACAATGAGCAGTTCTTC.

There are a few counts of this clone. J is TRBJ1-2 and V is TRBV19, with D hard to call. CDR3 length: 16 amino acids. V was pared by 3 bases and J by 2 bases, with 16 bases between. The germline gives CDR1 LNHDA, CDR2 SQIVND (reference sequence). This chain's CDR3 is CASSISPNSPNYGYTF. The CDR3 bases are TGTGCCAGTAGTATTTCCCCCAACAGCCCCAACTATGGCTACACCTTC.

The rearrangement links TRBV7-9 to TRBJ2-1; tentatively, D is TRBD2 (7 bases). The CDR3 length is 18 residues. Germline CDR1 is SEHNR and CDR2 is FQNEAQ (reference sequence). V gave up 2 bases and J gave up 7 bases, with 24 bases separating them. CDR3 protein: CASSLPIRGGGVYNEQFF. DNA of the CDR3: TGTGCCAGCAGCTTACCAATACGGGGAGGGGGAGTGTATAATGAGCAGTTCTTC.

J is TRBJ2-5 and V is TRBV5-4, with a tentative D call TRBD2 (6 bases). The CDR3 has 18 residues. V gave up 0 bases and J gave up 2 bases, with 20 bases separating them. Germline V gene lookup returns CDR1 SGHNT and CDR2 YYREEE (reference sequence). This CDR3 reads CASSLGGRLDPFQETQYF. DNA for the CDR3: TGTGCCAGCAGCTTGGGGGGCAGACTAGATCCTTTTCAAGAGACCCAGTACTTC.

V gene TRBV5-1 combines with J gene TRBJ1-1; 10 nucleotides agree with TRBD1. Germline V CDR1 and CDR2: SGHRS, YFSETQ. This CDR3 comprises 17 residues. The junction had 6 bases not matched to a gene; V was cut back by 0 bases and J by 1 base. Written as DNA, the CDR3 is TGCGCCAGCAGCTTGGGACAGGGGGCCAGGAGGAACACTGAAGCTTTCTTT. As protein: CASSLGQGARRNTEAFF.

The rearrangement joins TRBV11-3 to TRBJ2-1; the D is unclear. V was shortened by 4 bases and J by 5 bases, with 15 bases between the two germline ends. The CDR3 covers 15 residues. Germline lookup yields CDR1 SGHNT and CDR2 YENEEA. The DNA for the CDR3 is TGTGCCAGCAGCTCAATTGGGGAAGGTAACAATGAGCAGTTCTTC. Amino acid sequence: CASSSIGEGNNEQFF. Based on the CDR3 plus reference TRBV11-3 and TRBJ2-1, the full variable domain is EAGVVQSPRYKIIEKKQPVAFWCNPISGHNTLYWYLQNLGQGPELLIRYENEEAVDDSQLPKDRFSAERLKGVDSTLKIQPAELGDSAVYLCASSSIGEGNNEQFFGPGTRLTVL.

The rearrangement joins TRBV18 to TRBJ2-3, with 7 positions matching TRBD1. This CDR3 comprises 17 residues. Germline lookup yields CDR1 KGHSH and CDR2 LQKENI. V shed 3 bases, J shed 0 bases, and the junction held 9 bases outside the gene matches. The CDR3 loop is CASSPQATGLSTDTQYF. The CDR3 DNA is TGTGCCAGCTCACCGCAGGCGACAGGGCTTAGCACAGATACGCAGTATTTT. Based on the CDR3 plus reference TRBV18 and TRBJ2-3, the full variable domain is NAGVMQNPRHLVRRRGQEARLRCSPMKGHSHVYWYRQLPEEGLKFMVYLQKENIIDESGMPKERFSAEFPKEGPSILRIQQVVRGDSAAYFCASSPQATGLSTDTQYFGPGTRLTVL.

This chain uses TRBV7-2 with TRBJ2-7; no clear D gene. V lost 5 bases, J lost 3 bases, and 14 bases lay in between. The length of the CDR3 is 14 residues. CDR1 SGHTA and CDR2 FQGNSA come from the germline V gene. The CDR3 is CASSRGPTGYEQYF. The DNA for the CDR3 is TGTGCCAGCAGCAGAGGACCTACCGGCTACGAGCAGTACTTC.

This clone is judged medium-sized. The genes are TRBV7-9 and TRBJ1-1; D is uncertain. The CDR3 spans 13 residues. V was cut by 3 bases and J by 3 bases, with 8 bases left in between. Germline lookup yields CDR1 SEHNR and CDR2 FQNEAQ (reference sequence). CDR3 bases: TGTGCCAGCAGCTTGGCGTCGGACACTGAAGCTTTCTTT. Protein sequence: CASSLASDTEAFF.

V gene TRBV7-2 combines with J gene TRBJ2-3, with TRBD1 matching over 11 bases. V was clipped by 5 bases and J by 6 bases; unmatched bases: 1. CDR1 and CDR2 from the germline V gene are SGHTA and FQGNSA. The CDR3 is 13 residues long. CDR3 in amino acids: CASSGTGGDTQYF. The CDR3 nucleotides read TGTGCCAGCAGCGGGACAGGGGGGGATACGCAGTATTTT.

Here the CDR3 DNA reads TGTGCCAGCAGTTTAAAAGTCGGGGGCAATCAGCCCCAGCATTTT. As protein: CASSLKVGGNQPQHF. The J gene is TRBJ1-5, the V gene TRBV27; D remains ambiguous. CDR1 is MNHEY, CDR2 SMNVEV, per germline (reference sequence). The CDR3 runs to 15 residues. V lost 2 bases to trimming and J lost 2 bases, with 10 bases between them.

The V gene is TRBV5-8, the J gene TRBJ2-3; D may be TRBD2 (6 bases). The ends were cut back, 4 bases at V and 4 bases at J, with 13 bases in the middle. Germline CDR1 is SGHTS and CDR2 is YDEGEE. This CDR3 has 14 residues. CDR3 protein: CASSPEGLADTQYF. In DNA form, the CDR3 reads TGTGCCAGCAGCCCAGAGGGACTGGCAGATACGCAGTATTTT.

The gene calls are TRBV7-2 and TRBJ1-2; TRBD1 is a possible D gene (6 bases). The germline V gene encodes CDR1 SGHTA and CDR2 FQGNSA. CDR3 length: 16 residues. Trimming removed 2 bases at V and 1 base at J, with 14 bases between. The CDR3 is CASSLTPTGDNYGYTF. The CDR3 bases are TGTGCCAGCAGCTTAACCCCGACAGGTGATAACTATGGCTACACCTTC.

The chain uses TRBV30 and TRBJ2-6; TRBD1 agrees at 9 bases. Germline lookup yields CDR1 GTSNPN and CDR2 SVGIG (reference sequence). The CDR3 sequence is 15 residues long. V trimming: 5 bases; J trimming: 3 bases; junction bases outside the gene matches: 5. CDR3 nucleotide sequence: TGTGCCTGGTCACAGGGGGCAGGTGGGGCCAACGTCCTGACTTTC. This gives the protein CAWSQGAGGANVLTF.

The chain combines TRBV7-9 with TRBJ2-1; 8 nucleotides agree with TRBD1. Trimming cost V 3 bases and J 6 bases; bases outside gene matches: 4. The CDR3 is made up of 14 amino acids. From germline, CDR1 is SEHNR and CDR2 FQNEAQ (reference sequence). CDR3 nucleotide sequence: TGTGCCAGCAGCTTGACAGGGGAGATCAATGAGCAGTTCTTC. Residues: CASSLTGEINEQFF.

CDR3 sequence reads: CASSLQEGLYNEQFF. In nucleotides, the CDR3 is TGTGCCAGCAGCTTACAGGAAGGGCTATACAATGAGCAGTTCTTC. V usage is TRBV7-2 and J usage is TRBJ2-1; D gene ambiguous. The CDR3 totals 15 residues. V was trimmed by 2 bases and J by 4 bases, leaving 12 bases between them. Germline values: CDR1 SGHTA, CDR2 FQGNSA.

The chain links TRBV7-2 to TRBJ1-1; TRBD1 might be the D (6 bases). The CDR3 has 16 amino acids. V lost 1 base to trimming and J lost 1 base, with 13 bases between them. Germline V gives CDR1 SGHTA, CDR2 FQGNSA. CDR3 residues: CASSLEQGGRNTEAFF. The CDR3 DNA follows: TGTGCCAGCAGCTTAGAACAGGGCGGAAGGAACACTGAAGCTTTCTTT.

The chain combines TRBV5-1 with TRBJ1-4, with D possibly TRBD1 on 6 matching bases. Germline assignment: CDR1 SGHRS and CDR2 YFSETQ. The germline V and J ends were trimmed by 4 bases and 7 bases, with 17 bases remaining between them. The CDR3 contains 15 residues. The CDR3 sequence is CASSLQGYVGEKLFF. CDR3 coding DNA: TGCGCCAGCAGCCTACAGGGTTACGTGGGTGAAAAACTGTTTTTT.